This T cell receptor (beta chain) was documented in a study of post-analysis software for immune sequencing data. Study background: The cohort encompassed relapsing-remitting, secondary progressive and progressive-relapsing multiple sclerosis disease courses. Broader study findings: Strong co-clustering by F measure linked samples that shared a preparation batch. Higher frequency in patients than in controls was seen for about 5 TRBV segments, with TRBV5-6, TRBV5-1 and TRBV20-1 among them. Multiple sclerosis was associated with a significant reduction in normalized Chao1 diversity relative to controls.

Unique molecular identifiers were present in the TCR beta cDNA libraries. TCRdb recomputed calls from the PCR reads with MiXCR, one row per CDR3 protein. This sample carries about 200,000 distinct CDR3 sequences, approximately 28% of them seen once, and the ten largest clones take less than 4%. The CDR3 sequence is 14 residues long. V shed 6 bases and J shed 7 bases, with 16 bases lying between them. Germline V gene sequence: CDR1 MGHDK, CDR2 SYGVNS. With respect to this clonotype: The target antigen is unknown.

The TCR originated in a girl aged 2 to 17 with multiple sclerosis. The chain uses TRBV25-1 and TRBJ1-5; D perhaps matches TRBD1 (6 bases). The sample was blood. Written as DNA, the CDR3 is TGTGCCAGCAGGGGAGACAGGCAGGACCAGCCCCAGCATTTT. Translated: CASRGDRQDQPQHF.